This TCR beta chain emerged from a study of blood T cells in healthy people across ages (dated by TCRdb to about 2015). For the wider study: In model experiments, roughly one uniquely barcoded TCR beta cDNA molecule per two T cells was captured by template switching. The study measured age-related changes in TCR beta repertoire diversity using deep sequencing normalized with unique cDNA molecular identifiers. The study analyzed two additional independent replicas of 1 million unique cDNA reads from the same blood draw for two donors, one aged 18 to 29 and one aged 80 or older. The donors were divided into four age groups: young (average approximately 17 years), middle-aged (about 39), aged (about 60) and long-lived (more than 75). To avoid experimental bias, donors of different ages were spread randomly across the sequencing lanes. Results the study describes overall, beyond this receptor: Estimates of total diversity based on one million sequenced T cells were regarded as lower bounds and as underestimates. Compared with the aged group, the long-lived group had more naive CD4+ T cells, fewer expanded clones and increased TCR diversity, suggesting age selection. Since profiling was done on bulk unsorted PBMCs, naive and antigen-experienced compartments could not be conclusively compared. As age increased, observed TCR beta diversity per million T cells dropped in a roughly linear way, and a significant reduction was already evident by age 40. A strong correlation was found between observed TCR beta diversity and the percentage of naive T cells measured by flow cytometry. The CMV infection status of donors was not known, potentially confounding age-related changes in expanded clonotypes.

The CDR3 measures 13 amino acids from cysteine to phenylalanine. The CDR3 DNA has 39 bases and is translated from base 1. The germline V gene encodes CDR1 DFQATT and CDR2 SNEGSKA (reference sequence). This clonotype was seen only a few times. Its cognate antigen has yet to be identified. No base quality values were provided; no much bigger clone lies one nucleotide off. Systemically healthy Caucasian individuals from Russia, about 38 in total and aged roughly 6 to 100 years, were included as donors. Each donor gave about 11 milliliters of peripheral blood, drawn into EDTA-treated Vacutainer tubes. PBMCs were isolated by Ficoll-Paque density-gradient centrifugation, with at least 6.5 million obtained per sample. Total RNA, at least 5.5 micrograms per sample, was extracted from PBMCs with Trizol reagent. The percentages of naive CD45RAhigh/CD27high T cells were determined by flow cytometry on a PBMC aliquot from every donor.

Receptor amplification or capture employed 5' RACE. TCRdb shows the sequencer as Illumina HiSeq 2500. A second about 7 to 11 cycle PCR used a sample-barcoded 5' primer and a J-beta primer mix. A unique molecular identifier was introduced onto each TCR beta cDNA molecule by a template-switch 5' adaptor carrying 12 random nucleotides. At least 2.5 million CDR3-containing paired-end reads were obtained from each sample. The Mint cDNA synthesis kit, primed by a TRBC-specific oligonucleotide, was used to synthesize first-strand cDNA from all RNA. All cDNA was treated with uracil-DNA glycosylase and then went through a first 18-cycle PCR with the universal primers M1SS and BC2_uni_R. For the original study's pipeline: Each sample was normalized by randomly selecting 1 million high-quality reads, each carrying a distinct molecular identifier. Reads sharing molecular identifiers were discarded rather than binned into consensus sequences. MiTCR, set to a Q25 quality threshold and the strictest error-elimination algorithm, was used for CDR3 identification, clonotype clustering and error correction. A nonparametric unseen species model with Euler transformation was used to estimate lower-bound total TCR beta diversity. The public reads were quality trimmed at Q25 with fastp and then assembled into clones with MiXCR by TCRdb, keeping productive beta chains. For every CDR3 protein sequence, its rows merge into one entry that carries the most common genes and DNA. The authors' filters were not applied to this entry. In all, the sample holds about 1,400,000 distinct CDR3 sequences, and around two fifths of those were seen once. The top ten clones comprise 7% to 9.5% of the sample.

The source material was blood. The TCR comes from a woman between 18 and 29 years old in good health. In this chain, TRBV20-1 is recombined with TRBJ2-5; a confident D gene designation cannot be given. The end of the DNA is better explained by TRBJ2-7, so the J call may be wrong. The CDR3 reads as follows: CSAREAETYEQYF. The nucleotides read TGCAGTGCTAGAGAGGCAGAGACCTACGAGCAGTACTTC.